These 19 T cell receptor beta chains came from one sample sequenced in a study of metastatic and nonmetastatic thyroid tumors. TCRdb re-analyzed the PCR reads through MiXCR. The sample yields around 19,000 clones, roughly 15% seen once. Until they underwent thyroid surgery, no patient had received any treatment. The sequenced sample consisted of tumor tissue. The receptors come from a female donor with papillary thyroid cancer or a benign thyroid nodule (not recorded which). Some clones in this sample may be carry-over from other donors' samples.

This clone was counted at least ten times. This may be a read error: a much more frequent sequence differs by one nucleotide. The V and J genes are TRBV10-1 and TRBJ1-1, with D tentatively TRBD1 (6 bases). The CDR3 totals 13 residues. CDR1 is WNHNN and CDR2 is SYGVQD in the germline V gene (reference sequence). DNA for the CDR3: TGCGCCTGCAGTGGGACACCGAACACTGAAGCTTTCTTT. This encodes CACSGTPNTEAFF.

This clone was seen a few times. The genes are TRBV27 and TRBJ2-2; D gene uncertain. The CDR3 loop spans 15 amino acids. The germline CDR1 and CDR2 sequences are MNHEY and SMNVEV (reference sequence). V lost 11 bases and J 0 bases, leaving 16 bases between the germline ends. The CDR3 region has the DNA TGTGCCTCGAATCTACAGTTTCCGAACACCGGGGAGCTGTTTTTT. Residues: CASNLQFPNTGELFF.

The rearrangement joins TRBV6-1 to TRBJ2-2, with 11 bases identical to TRBD2. CDR3 length equals 16 residues. V lost 8 bases to trimming and J lost 2 bases; unmatched junction nucleotides: 7. Germline lookup yields CDR1 MNHNS and CDR2 SASEGT. For the CDR3, the DNA is TGTGCCAGCTCGTCTAGCGGGGGGCCTAACACCGGGGAGCTGTTTTTT. It yields the protein CASSSSGGPNTGELFF.

This clone was recorded at least ten times. The rearrangement uses TRBV9 and TRBJ2-5; a weak D match, TRBD1 (5 bases). Germline assignment: CDR1 SGDLS and CDR2 YYNGEE. Trimming stripped 3 bases from V and 1 base from J, with 10 bases between. The CDR3 covers 14 residues. The CDR3 spells CASSDQTAQETQYF. Here the CDR3 DNA reads TGTGCCAGCAGCGATCAGACAGCCCAAGAGACCCAGTACTTC. The full variable domain, rest sourced from reference TRBV9 and TRBJ2-5, is DSGVTQTPKHLITATGQRVTLRCSPRSGDLSVYWYQQSLDQGLQFLIQYYNGEERAKGNILERFSAQQFPDLHSELNLSSLELGDSALYFCASSDQTAQETQYFGPGTRLLVL.

Many counts were recorded for this clone. The gene calls are TRBV28 and TRBJ2-5, with D hard to call. The CDR3 is made up of 14 amino acids. The germline gives CDR1 MDHEN, CDR2 SYDVKM. Trimming removed 3 bases from V and 4 bases from J, with 12 bases in between. The CDR3 sequence is CASSFGPYTETQYF. The CDR3 DNA reads TGTGCCAGCAGTTTTGGACCTTACACAGAGACCCAGTACTTC.

This clone was seen at least ten times. The chain has TRBV18 and TRBJ1-5, with D possibly matching TRBD1 (6 bases). Between the trimmed V and J ends, which lost 1 base and 0 bases, there was a span of 19 bases. Germline V lookup: CDR1 KGHSH, CDR2 LQKENI. CDR3 length equals 19 residues. The CDR3 DNA is TGTGCCAGCTCACCACAACTCAGAACAGGGTTTGGTAGCAATCAGCCCCAGCATTTT. Protein sequence: CASSPQLRTGFGSNQPQHF.

This clone was seen many times. V gene TRBV6-1 combines with J gene TRBJ2-2; no reliable D call. This CDR3 comprises 15 residues. Between the trimmed V and J ends, which lost 3 bases and 7 bases, there was a span of 15 bases. Per germline, CDR1 MNHNS and CDR2 SASEGT. The CDR3 region is CASSEELGSSGELFF. CDR3 sequence (DNA): TGTGCCAGCAGTGAGGAGCTGGGGTCTAGCGGGGAGCTGTTTTTT.

This clone was counted at least ten times. The chain uses TRBV16 and TRBJ2-1, with 11 positions matching TRBD2. The J segment lost 4 bases and the V segment lost 1 base, leaving 3 bases of the junction unmatched. The CDR3 is 16 residues long. Looked up from germline, CDR1 is KGHSY and CDR2 is FQNENV. As DNA, the CDR3 is TGTGCCAGCAGCCAATTACTAGCGGGGGCTTACAATGAGCAGTTCTTC. Its protein product is CASSQLLAGAYNEQFF.

This clone was found many times. The chain couples TRBV6-1 to TRBJ1-3; D unclear. V lost 8 bases and J lost 0, with 11 bases in between. Germline V CDR1 and CDR2: MNHNS, SASEGT. This CDR3 has 14 amino acids. The CDR3: CASLDWSSGNTIYF. CDR3 nucleotides: TGTGCCAGCCTTGACTGGAGCTCTGGAAACACCATATATTTT.

On this clone itself: The germline gene is not matched at one end of the junction; a read error may be the cause. The V call is TRBV13, the J call TRBJ2-7, with TRBD2 identical over 13 bases. The CDR3 totals 19 residues. Germline CDR1 and CDR2: PRHDT and FYEKMQ (reference sequence). CDR3 sequence reads: CASSAYGTSGINGFYGQYF. CDR3 DNA sequence: TGTGCCAGCAGCGCATATGGGACTAGCGGGATCAATGGTTTTTACGGGCAGTACTTC.

The sample holds many counts of this clone. The V call is TRBV20-1, the J call TRBJ2-3; perhaps TRBD1 as D (6 bases). The germline CDR1 and CDR2 sequences are DFQATT and SNEGSKA (reference sequence). Trimming took off 6 bases at V and 5 bases at J, with 12 bases between the two ends. The CDR3 has 12 residues. CDR3 region: CSAGAYGDTQYF. The CDR3 DNA sequence: TGCAGTGCGGGGGCCTATGGAGATACGCAGTATTTT.

This clone was counted many times. CDR3 sequence: CASSLGWRGTIGYTF. The CDR3 DNA reads as TGTGCCAGCAGTTTGGGGTGGAGGGGCACAATTGGCTACACCTTC. The chain employs TRBV28 and TRBJ1-2; perhaps TRBD1 as D (5 bases). The V and J ends lost 3 bases and 7 bases respectively, with 18 bases between them. Germline V lookup: CDR1 MDHEN, CDR2 SYDVKM. The CDR3 covers 15 residues.

This clone was counted ten times or more. This chain uses TRBV6-4 with TRBJ1-4; D not certain. The V gene lost 2 bases and the J gene lost 4 bases, with 17 bases spanning the gap. CDR1 MRHNA and CDR2 SNTAGT come from the germline V gene. The CDR3 has 17 amino acids. In DNA, the CDR3 is TGTGCCAGCAGTGACATGGGAGTCCGTTGGAATAATGAAAAACTGTTTTTT. Amino acids: CASSDMGVRWNNEKLFF.

To note about this clone: One junction end disagrees with the germline gene, perhaps due to a read error. V is TRBV19 and J is TRBJ2-7, with D unclear. Looked up from germline, CDR1 is LNHDA and CDR2 is SQIVND (reference sequence). The CDR3 extends over 15 amino acids. Here the CDR3 reads CASSIPRGASYEKYF. CDR3 in DNA: TGTGCCAGTAGTATCCCTCGCGGCGCCTCCTACGAGAAGTACTTC. The full variable domain, in which reference TRBV19 and TRBJ2-7 provide the parts outside the CDR3, is DGGITQSPKYLFRKEGQNVTLSCEQNLNHDAMYWYRQDPGQGLRLIYYSQIVNDFQKGDIAEGYSVSREKKESFPLTVTSAQKNPTAFYLCASSIPRGASYEKYFGPGTRLTVT.

To note about this clone: This may be a read error, as it is one base from a much larger clone. The rearrangement links TRBV7-6 to TRBJ1-1; D uncertain. Germline values: CDR1 SGHVS, CDR2 FNYEAQ. This CDR3 is built from 13 residues. CDR3 sequence reads: CASSLGGRTEALF. The CDR3 DNA reads TGTGCCAGCAGCTTAGGAGGGAGGACTGAAGCTCTCTTT. Together with reference TRBV7-6 and TRBJ1-1, the CDR3 gives the full variable domain: GAGVSQSPRYKVTKRGQDVALRCDPISGHVSLYWYRQALGQGPEFLTYFNYEAQQDKSGLPNDRFSAERPEGSISTLTIQRTEQRDSAMYRCASSLGGRTEALFGQGTRLTVV.

This clone was observed at least ten times. The chain employs TRBV11-2 and TRBJ1-4, with D tentatively TRBD1 (5 bases). Germline CDR1 SGHAT, CDR2 FQNNGV. The CDR3 is made up of 15 amino acids. V was trimmed by 2 bases and J by 3 bases, leaving 10 bases between them. The CDR3 coding sequence is TGTGCCAGCAGCTTAATCGGGGCGGCTAATGAAAAACTGTTTTTT. Its protein is CASSLIGAANEKLFF. The full variable domain, completed using reference TRBV11-2 and TRBJ1-4, is EAGVAQSPRYKIIEKRQSVAFWCNPISGHATLYWYQQILGQGPKLLIQFQNNGVVDDSQLPKDRFSAERLKGVDSTLKIQPAKLEDSAVYLCASSLIGAANEKLFFGSGTQLSVL.

This clone appeared many times. The CDR3 region has the DNA TGTGCCAGCAGCATGACATCAGGGGTCCCTGGAAACACCATATATTTT. Protein product: CASSMTSGVPGNTIYF. The chain has TRBV28 and TRBJ1-3, with a weak D call TRBD1 (6 bases). The CDR3 is 16 amino acids. CDR1 is MDHEN and CDR2 is SYDVKM in the germline V gene. V lost 6 bases and J lost 2, with 17 bases in between. The entire variable domain, with the rest obtained from reference TRBV28 and TRBJ1-3, is as follows: DVKVTQSSRYLVKRTGEKVFLECVQDMDHENMFWYRQDPGLGLRLIYFSYDVKMKEKGDIPEGYSVSREKKERFSLILESASTNQTSMYLCASSMTSGVPGNTIYFGEGSWLTVV.

About this clone itself: This sequence may be a read error, since a much larger clone differs from it by one base. CDR3 coding DNA: TGTGCCATCACTGCAAGACAGGGGAGTAACACTGAAGCTTTCTTT. Translating gives CAITARQGSNTEAFF. The V call is TRBV10-3, the J call TRBJ1-1; 8 positions match TRBD1. The germline CDR1 and CDR2 sequences are ENHRY and SYGVKD. The CDR3 is made up of 15 amino acids. J gave up 2 bases and V 7 bases, and 9 bases lay outside the gene matches.

This clone was seen at least ten times. This chain uses TRBV27 with TRBJ1-3; weak D call: TRBD1 (6 bases). The CDR3 runs 14 residues. The V and J ends lost 3 bases and 0 bases respectively, with 6 bases between them. Germline V gene lookup returns CDR1 MNHEY and CDR2 SMNVEV (reference sequence). CDR3 coding DNA: TGTGCCAGCAGTTTCAGGGGCTCTGGAAACACCATATATTTT. The encoded protein is CASSFRGSGNTIYF.